This T cell receptor beta chain was found in a study of monozygotic twins with cystic fibrosis. Study in general: Libraries were built from 2.5 to 3 micrograms of fragmented DNA using roughly 14 PCR cycles. Study-level results: Nucleotide-identical clonotype sharing was significantly higher within monozygotic CF twin pairs than between unrelated CF individuals.

Assay: immunoSEQ multiplex PCR; the TCRdb copy retains only in-frame clones and omits some. The profile covers some 26,000 clones, with under 95% appearing a single time and under 0.3% taken by the ten largest. As to this clone: The antigen remains unidentified.

The clonotype originates from a girl under 10 years old with cystic fibrosis. The sample taken for sequencing was blood.

The DNA for the CDR3 is TGTGCCAGCACGGGACAGGTACCCTACGAGCAGTACTTC. This sequence encodes CASTGQVPYEQYF. V and J are TRBV6-5 and TRBJ2-7, with 8 bases that match TRBD1. There are 13 residues in the CDR3. V lost 7 bases, J lost 2 bases, and 4 bases stayed unmatched. Looked up from germline, CDR1 is MNHEY and CDR2 is SVGAGI.